A selection of T cell receptor beta chains follows, all from one sample in a study of blood T cell repertoires in COVID-19. Sequencing was performed with immunoSEQ multiplex PCR; in TCRdb, only in-frame clones are kept and a portion is missing. The sample has approximately 210,000 clones, 92% seen once; the top ten hold approximately 1.2%. Sequencing used peripheral blood. Source of these receptors: a man aged 25 to 45 with acute or convalescent COVID-19. Both conserved end residues are part of each CDR3. A D gene is named only where the DNA matches it firmly. Rows give clone size only sometimes, using once, few, many, or a class for an expanded clone.

clone size: .; V gene: TRBV5-6; J gene: TRBJ2-1; D gene: .; CDR3 protein: CASSLPVGVNEQFF
clone size: .; V gene: TRBV20-1; J gene: TRBJ1-6; D gene: .; CDR3 protein: CSASIQGKGNSPLHF
clone size: .; V gene: TRBV7-2; J gene: TRBJ2-7; D gene: .; CDR3 protein: CASSRFTYEQYF
clone size: .; V gene: TRBV15; J gene: TRBJ2-1; D gene: TRBD2; CDR3 protein: CATSRARELYNEQFF
clone size: .; V gene: TRBV6-2/TRBV6-3; J gene: TRBJ2-1; D gene: TRBD2; CDR3 protein: CASSYPPEAFAGEINEQFF
clone size: .; V gene: TRBV28; J gene: TRBJ1-2; D gene: .; CDR3 protein: CASNPGGSYHYGYTF
clone size: .; V gene: TRBV5-1; J gene: TRBJ2-7; D gene: .; CDR3 protein: CASSLVTGGAYEQYF
clone size: .; V gene: TRBV6-5; J gene: TRBJ2-1; D gene: .; CDR3 protein: CASINSGTDYNEQFF
clone size: .; V gene: TRBV4-2; J gene: TRBJ2-6; D gene: .; CDR3 protein: CASSQGLVGSGANVLTF
clone size: .; V gene: TRBV5-1; J gene: TRBJ2-5; D gene: .; CDR3 protein: CASSLFAGETQYF
clone size: .; V gene: TRBV7-9; J gene: TRBJ1-4; D gene: .; CDR3 protein: CASSLVGPLEKLFF
clone size: .; V gene: TRBV7-9; J gene: TRBJ2-3; D gene: .; CDR3 protein: CASRQWAGAADTQYF
clone size: once; V gene: TRBV5-8; J gene: TRBJ1-5; D gene: .; CDR3 protein: CASTRTESNQPQHF